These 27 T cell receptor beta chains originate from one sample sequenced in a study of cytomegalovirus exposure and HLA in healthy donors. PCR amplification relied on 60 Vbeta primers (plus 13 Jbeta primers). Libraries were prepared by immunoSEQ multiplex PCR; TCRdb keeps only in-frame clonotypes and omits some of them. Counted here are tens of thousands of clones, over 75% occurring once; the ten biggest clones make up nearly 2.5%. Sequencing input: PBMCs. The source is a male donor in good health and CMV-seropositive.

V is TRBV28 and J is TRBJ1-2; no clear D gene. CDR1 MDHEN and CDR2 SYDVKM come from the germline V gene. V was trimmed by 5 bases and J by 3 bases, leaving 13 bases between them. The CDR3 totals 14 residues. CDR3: CASSDRRGDYGYTF. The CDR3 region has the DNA TGTGCCAGCAGTGATCGACGGGGTGACTATGGCTACACCTTC.

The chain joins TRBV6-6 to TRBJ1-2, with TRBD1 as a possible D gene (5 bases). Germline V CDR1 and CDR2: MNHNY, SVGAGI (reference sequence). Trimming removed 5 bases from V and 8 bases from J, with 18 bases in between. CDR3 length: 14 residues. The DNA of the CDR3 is TGTGCCAGCAGTATGACGGGACTGGGGGAGGGCTACACCTTC. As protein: CASSMTGLGEGYTF.

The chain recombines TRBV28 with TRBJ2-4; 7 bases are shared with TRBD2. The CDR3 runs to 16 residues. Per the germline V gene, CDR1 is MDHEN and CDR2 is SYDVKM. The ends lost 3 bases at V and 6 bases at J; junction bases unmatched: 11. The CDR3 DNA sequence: TGTGCCAGCAGTTTCTACTGGGACGGGGAGGGAAACATTCAGTACTTC. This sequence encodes CASSFYWDGEGNIQYF.

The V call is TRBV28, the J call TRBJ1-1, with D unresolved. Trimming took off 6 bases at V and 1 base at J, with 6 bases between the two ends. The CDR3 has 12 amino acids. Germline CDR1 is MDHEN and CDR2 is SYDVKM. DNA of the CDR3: TGTGCCAGCAGGACATCGAACACTGAAGCTTTCTTT. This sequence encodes CASRTSNTEAFF.

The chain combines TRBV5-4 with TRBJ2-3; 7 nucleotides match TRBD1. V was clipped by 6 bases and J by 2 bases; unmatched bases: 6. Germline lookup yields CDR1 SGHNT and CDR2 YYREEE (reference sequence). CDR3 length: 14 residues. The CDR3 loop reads CASKNTGDTDTQYF. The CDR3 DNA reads TGTGCCAGCAAGAATACAGGGGACACAGATACGCAGTATTTT.

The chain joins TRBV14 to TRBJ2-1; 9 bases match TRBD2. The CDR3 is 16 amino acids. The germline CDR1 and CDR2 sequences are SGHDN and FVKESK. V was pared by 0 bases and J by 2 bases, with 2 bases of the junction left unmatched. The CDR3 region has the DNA TGTGCCAGCAGCCAAGATCGACTAGCGGCCTACAATGAGCAGTTCTTC. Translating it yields CASSQDRLAAYNEQFF.

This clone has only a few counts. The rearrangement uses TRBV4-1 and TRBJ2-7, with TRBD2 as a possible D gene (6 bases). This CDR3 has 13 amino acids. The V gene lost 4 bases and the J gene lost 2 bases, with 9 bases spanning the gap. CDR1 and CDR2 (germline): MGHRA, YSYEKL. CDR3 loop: CASSLAEAYEQYF. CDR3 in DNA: TGCGCCAGCAGCCTAGCGGAGGCCTACGAGCAGTACTTC.

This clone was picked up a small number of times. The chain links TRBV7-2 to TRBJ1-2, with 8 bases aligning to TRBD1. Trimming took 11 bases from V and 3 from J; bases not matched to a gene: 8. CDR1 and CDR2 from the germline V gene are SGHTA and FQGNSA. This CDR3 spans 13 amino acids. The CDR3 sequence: CAVGSRGHYGYTF. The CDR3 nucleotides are TGTGCCGTCGGCAGCAGGGGGCACTATGGCTACACCTTC.

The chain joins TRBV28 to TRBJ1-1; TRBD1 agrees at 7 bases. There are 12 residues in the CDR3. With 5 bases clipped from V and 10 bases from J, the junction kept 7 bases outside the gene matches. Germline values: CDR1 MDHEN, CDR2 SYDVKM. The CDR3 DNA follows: TGTGCCAGCAGTAGCGCCCGACAGGGAGCTTTCTTT. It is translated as CASSSARQGAFF.

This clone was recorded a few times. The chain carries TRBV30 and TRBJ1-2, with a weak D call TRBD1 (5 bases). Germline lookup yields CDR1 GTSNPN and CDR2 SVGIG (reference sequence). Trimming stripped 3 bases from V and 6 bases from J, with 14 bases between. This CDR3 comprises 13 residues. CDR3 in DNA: TGTGCCTGGAGCGCCAGGGTGTCCGATGGCTACACCTTC. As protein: CAWSARVSDGYTF.

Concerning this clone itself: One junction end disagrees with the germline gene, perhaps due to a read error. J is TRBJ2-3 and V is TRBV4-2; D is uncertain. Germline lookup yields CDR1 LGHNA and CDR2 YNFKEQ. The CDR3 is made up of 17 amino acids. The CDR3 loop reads CDSSQDWVAGSPDTQYF. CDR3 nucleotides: TGTGACAGCAGCCAAGATTGGGTAGCCGGAAGCCCGGATACGCAGTATTTT.

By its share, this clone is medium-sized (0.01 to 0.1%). The CDR3, as DNA: TGTGCCAGCAGCTTTGAAGCACCGAGCACCTACGAGCAGTACTTC. It encodes CASSFEAPSTYEQYF. The J gene is TRBJ2-7, the V gene TRBV5-5, with unresolved D. Germline lookup yields CDR1 SGHKS and CDR2 YYEKEE (reference sequence). V shed 2 bases and J shed 2 bases, with 14 bases lying between them. The CDR3 loop spans 15 amino acids.

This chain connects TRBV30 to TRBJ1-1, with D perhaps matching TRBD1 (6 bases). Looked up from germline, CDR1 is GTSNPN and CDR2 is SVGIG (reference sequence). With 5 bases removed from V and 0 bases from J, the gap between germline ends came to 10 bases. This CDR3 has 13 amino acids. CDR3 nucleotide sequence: TGTGCCTGGCGGACAGTAGTGAACACTGAAGCTTTCTTT. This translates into CAWRTVVNTEAFF.

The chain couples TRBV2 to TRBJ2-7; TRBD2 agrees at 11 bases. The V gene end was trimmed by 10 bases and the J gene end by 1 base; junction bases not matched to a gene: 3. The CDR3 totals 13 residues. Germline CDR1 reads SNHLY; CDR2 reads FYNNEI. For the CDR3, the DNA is TGTGCCAAAGGGACTAGCGGATCCTACGAGCAGTACTTC. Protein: CAKGTSGSYEQYF.

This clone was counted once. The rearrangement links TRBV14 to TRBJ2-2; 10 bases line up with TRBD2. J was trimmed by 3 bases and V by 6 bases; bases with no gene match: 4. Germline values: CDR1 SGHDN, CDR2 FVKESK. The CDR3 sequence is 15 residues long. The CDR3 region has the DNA TGTGCCAGCAGGCCGACTAGCGGGTACACCGGGGAGCTGTTTTTT. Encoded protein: CASRPTSGYTGELFF.

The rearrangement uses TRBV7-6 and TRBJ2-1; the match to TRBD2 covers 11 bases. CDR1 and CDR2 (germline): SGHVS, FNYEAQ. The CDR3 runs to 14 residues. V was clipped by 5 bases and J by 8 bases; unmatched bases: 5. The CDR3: CASSPLAGGHEQFF. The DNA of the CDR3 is TGTGCCAGCAGCCCTCTAGCGGGAGGCCATGAGCAGTTCTTC.

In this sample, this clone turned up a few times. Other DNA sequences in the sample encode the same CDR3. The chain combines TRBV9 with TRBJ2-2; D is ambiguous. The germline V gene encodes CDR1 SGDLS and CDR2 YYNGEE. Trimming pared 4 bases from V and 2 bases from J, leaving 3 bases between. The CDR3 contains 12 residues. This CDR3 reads CASSLNTGELFF. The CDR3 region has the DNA TGTGCCAGCAGCTTAAACACCGGGGAGCTGTTTTTT.

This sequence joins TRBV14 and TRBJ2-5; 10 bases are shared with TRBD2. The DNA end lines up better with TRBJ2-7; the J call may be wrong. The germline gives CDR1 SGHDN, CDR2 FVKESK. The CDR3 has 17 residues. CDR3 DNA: TGTGCCAGCAGCCAAGAGGTGTGGGTAGCGGGAGGCCTCGAGCAGTACTTC. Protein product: CASSQEVWVAGGLEQYF.

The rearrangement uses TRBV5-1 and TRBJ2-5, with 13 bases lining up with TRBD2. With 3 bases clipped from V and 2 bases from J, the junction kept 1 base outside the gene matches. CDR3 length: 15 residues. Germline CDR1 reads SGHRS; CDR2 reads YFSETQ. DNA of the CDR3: TGCGCCAGCAGCTCGGGACTAGCGGGGCAAGAGACCCAGTACTTC. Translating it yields CASSSGLAGQETQYF.

In DNA, the CDR3 is TGCGCCAGCAGCTTGCCGGGAGAGACCCAGTACTTC. As protein: CASSLPGETQYF. The V call is TRBV5-1, the J call TRBJ2-5; no clear D. From germline, CDR1 is SGHRS and CDR2 YFSETQ. The CDR3 contains 12 residues. V lost 1 base and J lost 4, with 5 bases in between.

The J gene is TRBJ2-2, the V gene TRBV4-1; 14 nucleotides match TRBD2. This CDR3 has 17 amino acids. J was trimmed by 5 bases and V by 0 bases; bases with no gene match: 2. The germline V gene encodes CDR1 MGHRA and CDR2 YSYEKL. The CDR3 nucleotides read TGCGCCAGCAGCCAAGATCGACTAGCGGGAGGGACCGGGGAGCTGTTTTTT. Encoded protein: CASSQDRLAGGTGELFF.

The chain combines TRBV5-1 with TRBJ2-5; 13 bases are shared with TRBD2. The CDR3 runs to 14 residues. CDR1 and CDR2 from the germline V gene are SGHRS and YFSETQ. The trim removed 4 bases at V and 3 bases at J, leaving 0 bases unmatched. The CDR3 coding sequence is TGCGCCAGCAGCGGGACTAGCGGGAAAGAGACCCAGTACTTC. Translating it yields CASSGTSGKETQYF. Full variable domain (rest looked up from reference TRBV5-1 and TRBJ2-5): KAGVTQTPRYLIKTRGQQVTLSCSPISGHRSVSWYQQTPGQGLQFLFEYFSETQRNKGNFPGRFSGRQFSNSRSEMNVSTLELGDSALYLCASSGTSGKETQYFGPGTRLLVL.

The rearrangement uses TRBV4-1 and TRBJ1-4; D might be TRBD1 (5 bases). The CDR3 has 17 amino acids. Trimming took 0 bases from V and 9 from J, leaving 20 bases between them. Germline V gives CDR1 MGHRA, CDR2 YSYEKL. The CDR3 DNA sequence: TGCGCCAGCAGCCAAGATTACGGGGGAGGCCTGGCCCAAAAACTGTTTTTT. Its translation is CASSQDYGGGLAQKLFF.

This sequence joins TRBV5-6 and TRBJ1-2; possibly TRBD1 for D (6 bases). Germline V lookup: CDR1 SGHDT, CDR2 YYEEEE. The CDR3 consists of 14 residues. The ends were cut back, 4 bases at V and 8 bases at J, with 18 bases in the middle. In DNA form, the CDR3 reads TGTGCCAGCAGCGGACGGGACGGGGGGCAGGGCTACACCTTC. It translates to CASSGRDGGQGYTF.

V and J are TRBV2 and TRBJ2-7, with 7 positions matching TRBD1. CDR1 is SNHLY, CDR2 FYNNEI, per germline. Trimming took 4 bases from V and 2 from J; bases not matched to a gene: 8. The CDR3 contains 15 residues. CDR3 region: CASSGVGQRAYEQYF. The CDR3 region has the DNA TGTGCCAGCAGTGGGGTGGGACAGAGAGCCTACGAGCAGTACTTC.

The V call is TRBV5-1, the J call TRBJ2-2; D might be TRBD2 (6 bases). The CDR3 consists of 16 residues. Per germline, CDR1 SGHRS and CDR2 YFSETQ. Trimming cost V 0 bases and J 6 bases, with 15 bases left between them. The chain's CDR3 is CASSLAGGAAAGELFF. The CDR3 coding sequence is TGCGCCAGCAGCTTGGCCGGCGGGGCGGCGGCCGGGGAGCTGTTTTTT.

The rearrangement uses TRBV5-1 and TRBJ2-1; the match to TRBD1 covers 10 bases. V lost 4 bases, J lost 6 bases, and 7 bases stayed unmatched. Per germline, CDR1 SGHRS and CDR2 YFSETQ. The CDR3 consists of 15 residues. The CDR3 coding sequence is TGCGCCAGCAGCGTTATTGGACAGGGGGGCAATGAGCAGTTCTTC. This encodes CASSVIGQGGNEQFF.